Below, 26 T cell receptor beta chains from the same sample are listed, as sequenced in a study of cytomegalovirus exposure and HLA in healthy donors. The PCR contained 60 Vbeta and 13 Jbeta primers. The data were produced by immunoSEQ multiplex PCR, yet TCRdb's version contains in-frame clones alone and is incomplete. The sample consists of approximately 140,000 clones, under 85% of them appearing once. The sample consisted of PBMCs. These TCRs come from a boy younger than 18 in good health and CMV-seronegative.

The V gene is TRBV7-3, the J gene TRBJ2-3; TRBD2 aligns across 9 bases. The germline CDR1 and CDR2 sequences are SGHTA and FQGTGA. There are 15 residues in the CDR3. With V trimmed by 1 base and J by 1 base, 0 bases remained unmatched. Written as DNA, the CDR3 is TGTGCCAGCAGCTTAATAGCGGGGGGCACAGATACGCAGTATTTT. This sequence encodes CASSLIAGGTDTQYF.

This clone appeared a single time. The V gene is TRBV25-1, the J gene TRBJ1-4; no clear D. Germline lookup yields CDR1 MGHDK and CDR2 SYGVNS. The CDR3 contains 13 residues. V was clipped by 5 bases and J by 5 bases, with 9 bases between them. The CDR3 sequence is CASSTHRNEKLFF. The CDR3 nucleotides are TGTGCCAGCAGTACCCACAGAAATGAAAAACTGTTTTTT.

The chain couples TRBV18 to TRBJ2-5, with D perhaps TRBD2 (5 bases). The V and J ends lost 0 bases and 5 bases respectively, with 10 bases between them. Germline V gene sequence: CDR1 KGHSH, CDR2 LQKENI. The CDR3 consists of 14 residues. The CDR3 DNA follows: TGTGCCAGCTCACCACCGAGGGCGTGGGAGACCCAGTACTTC. This encodes CASSPPRAWETQYF.

J is TRBJ1-2 and V is TRBV9; weak D call: TRBD1 (6 bases). This CDR3 contains 12 residues. Germline CDR1 reads SGDLS; CDR2 reads YYNGEE. The germline V and J ends were trimmed by 6 bases and 6 bases, with 12 bases remaining between them. The CDR3 loop reads CASTTGSHGYTF. The CDR3, as DNA: TGTGCCAGCACCACAGGGTCCCATGGCTACACCTTC.

This rearrangement joins TRBV9 to TRBJ1-1; 12 bases line up with TRBD1. The germline V gene encodes CDR1 SGDLS and CDR2 YYNGEE. CDR3 length: 15 amino acids. V shed 4 bases, J shed 5 bases, and the junction held 6 bases outside the gene matches. CDR3 sequence (DNA): TGTGCCAGCAGCCGGGACAGGGGGCGTCGAACTGAAGCTTTCTTT. Translation: CASSRDRGRRTEAFF.

The chain couples TRBV19 to TRBJ1-2, with TRBD1 matching 10 bases. J gave up 6 bases and V 3 bases, and 4 bases lay outside the gene matches. The CDR3 extends over 14 amino acids. Per the germline V gene, CDR1 is LNHDA and CDR2 is SQIVND (reference sequence). The CDR3 DNA reads TGTGCCAGTAGTATTCCGGGACAGGGGAATGGCTACACCTTC. It specifies CASSIPGQGNGYTF. Drawing the rest from reference TRBV19 and TRBJ1-2, the complete variable domain is DGGITQSPKYLFRKEGQNVTLSCEQNLNHDAMYWYRQDPGQGLRLIYYSQIVNDFQKGDIAEGYSVSREKKESFPLTVTSAQKNPTAFYLCASSIPGQGNGYTFGSGTRLTVV.

This chain connects TRBV4-3 to TRBJ2-3; maybe TRBD2 (6 bases). The germline V and J ends were trimmed by 0 bases and 4 bases, with 20 bases remaining between them. The germline gives CDR1 LGHNA, CDR2 YSLEER. This CDR3 is built from 18 residues. The CDR3 protein is CASSQEGSGGTGADTQYF. The CDR3 coding sequence is TGCGCCAGCAGCCAAGAGGGGAGTGGGGGAACGGGGGCAGATACGCAGTATTTT.

CDR3 region: CASSKGEGLGEQFF. CDR3 DNA sequence: TGTGCCAGTAGTAAGGGGGAGGGCCTGGGGGAGCAGTTCTTC. The rearrangement uses TRBV19 and TRBJ2-1; a weak D match, TRBD2 (7 bases). CDR3 length: 14 residues. CDR1 and CDR2 from the germline V gene are LNHDA and SQIVND (reference sequence). V was pared by 4 bases and J by 10 bases, with 17 bases between.

V is TRBV5-4 and J is TRBJ2-1; the match to TRBD2 covers 9 bases. Trimming took 0 bases from V and 4 from J; bases not matched to a gene: 2. Germline CDR1 SGHNT, CDR2 YYREEE (reference sequence). The CDR3 sequence is 15 residues long. CDR3 nucleotides: TGTGCCAGCAGCTTGGAGACTAGCGGTTACAATGAGCAGTTCTTC. Amino acid sequence: CASSLETSGYNEQFF.

The gene calls are TRBV19 and TRBJ2-6; D gene unclear. CDR1 and CDR2 from the germline V gene are LNHDA and SQIVND (reference sequence). This CDR3 region has 16 residues. V was cut by 2 bases and J by 0 bases, with 8 bases left in between. The CDR3, as DNA: TGTGCCAGTAGTATACTCGCCAGCTCTGGGGCCAACGTCCTGACTTTC. It yields the protein CASSILASSGANVLTF.

The rearrangement links TRBV2 to TRBJ2-7, with unresolved D. This CDR3 comprises 13 residues. Trimming left V 2 bases short and J 3 bases short, with 8 bases between. Germline V gives CDR1 SNHLY, CDR2 FYNNEI. The CDR3 sequence is CASSEQLLYEQYF. CDR3 nucleotides: TGTGCCAGCAGTGAACAACTCCTCTACGAGCAGTACTTC.

This clone has a single count. This rearrangement joins TRBV19 to TRBJ1-2; 9 positions agree with TRBD1. Germline V CDR1 and CDR2: LNHDA, SQIVND (reference sequence). The CDR3 length is 11 residues. Germline trimming cut 10 bases from V and 7 bases from J; bases unmatched to any gene: 4. The DNA of the CDR3 is TGTGCCACAAAACAGGGGGCTGGCTACACCTTC. It yields the protein CATKQGAGYTF.

V gene TRBV27 combines with J gene TRBJ2-7; weak D call: TRBD1 (6 bases). From germline, CDR1 is MNHEY and CDR2 SMNVEV (reference sequence). V lost 6 bases, J lost 2 bases, and 11 bases lay in between. The CDR3 totals 13 residues. The CDR3 reads CASSWTEAYEQYF. The CDR3 DNA follows: TGTGCCAGCAGCTGGACAGAAGCCTACGAGCAGTACTTC.

This sequence joins TRBV19 and TRBJ2-7, with TRBD1 matching 8 bases. The germline gives CDR1 LNHDA, CDR2 SQIVND (reference sequence). Germline trimming cut 6 bases from V and 5 bases from J; bases unmatched to any gene: 9. The CDR3 loop spans 14 amino acids. The CDR3 loop reads CASRATGGGHEQYF. CDR3 sequence (DNA): TGTGCCAGTAGGGCCACAGGGGGAGGTCACGAGCAGTACTTC.

The chain is built from TRBV4-1 and TRBJ1-2; 7 positions agree with TRBD1. V trimming: 6 bases; J trimming: 3 bases; junction bases outside the gene matches: 10. Germline V gives CDR1 MGHRA, CDR2 YSYEKL. The CDR3 has 15 amino acids. CDR3 amino acids: CASSLTGEDDYGYTF. The DNA for the CDR3 is TGCGCCAGCAGTCTCACAGGGGAAGACGACTATGGCTACACCTTC.

The DNA of the CDR3 is TGTGCCAGCAGCGTAGAGCCTAGCTCGTACGAGCAGTACTTC. Translating it yields CASSVEPSSYEQYF. This chain connects TRBV9 to TRBJ2-7, with D tentatively TRBD2 (5 bases). CDR1 is SGDLS and CDR2 is YYNGEE in the germline V gene. The CDR3 runs to 14 residues. V dropped 0 bases and J dropped 4 bases, with 11 bases sitting between them.

With respect to this clone: At one end the junction does not follow the germline gene, possibly because of a read error. The V gene is TRBV2, the J gene TRBJ1-1; 7 bases agree with TRBD1. The CDR3 has 15 residues. Germline lookup yields CDR1 SNHLY and CDR2 FYNNEI. CDR3 nucleotides: TGTGCCAGCAGTGAATATGGCCCGACAGGGCCCACGTTGCTCTTT. Protein: CASSEYGPTGPTLLF.

This clone has only a few counts. The J gene is TRBJ1-2, the V gene TRBV5-4, with 7 bases that match TRBD1. Germline CDR1 SGHNT, CDR2 YYREEE (reference sequence). There are 12 residues in the CDR3. V was clipped by 5 bases and J by 4 bases; unmatched bases: 2. The CDR3 sequence: CASRRDSYGYTF. The CDR3, as DNA: TGTGCCAGCAGGAGGGACAGCTATGGCTACACCTTC. The whole variable domain, remainder taken from reference TRBV5-4 and TRBJ1-2, is ETGVTQSPTHLIKTRGQQVTLRCSSQSGHNTVSWYQQALGQGPQFIFQYYREEENGRGNFPPRFSGLQFPNYSSELNVNALELDDSALYLCASRRDSYGYTFGSGTRLTVV.

V usage is TRBV18 and J usage is TRBJ1-6, with unresolved D. V was clipped by 3 bases and J by 15 bases, with 12 bases between them. The CDR3 runs 12 residues. Per the germline V gene, CDR1 is KGHSH and CDR2 is LQKENI. CDR3: CASSPALPGLHF. The CDR3 DNA is TGTGCCAGCTCACCGGCACTGCCGGGCCTCCACTTT.

The V call is TRBV4-2, the J call TRBJ1-6; the match to TRBD1 covers 8 bases. The CDR3 is 15 residues long. After removal of 4 bases from V and 10 bases from J, the junction contained 9 bases not matched to a gene. The germline V gene has CDR1 LGHNA and CDR2 YNFKEQ. The CDR3 is CASSPPGQVLSPLHF. The DNA of the CDR3 is TGTGCCAGCAGCCCTCCGGGACAGGTTTTATCACCCCTCCACTTT.

This clone was counted a single time. J is TRBJ2-7 and V is TRBV6-5; D might be TRBD2 (5 bases). Germline CDR1 is MNHEY and CDR2 is SVGAGI. V gave up 4 bases and J gave up 7 bases, with 14 bases separating them. This CDR3 has 13 amino acids. CDR3 sequence reads: CASSSGETGEQYF. The CDR3 nucleotides are TGTGCCAGCAGTTCCGGGGAAACCGGTGAGCAGTACTTC.

The chain links TRBV5-1 to TRBJ1-2, with unresolved D. CDR1 and CDR2 from the germline V gene are SGHRS and YFSETQ. Trimming took 0 bases from V and 0 from J, leaving 3 bases between them. The CDR3 length is 13 residues. CDR3 coding DNA: TGCGCCAGCAGCTTGGGGCCTAACTATGGCTACACCTTC. It specifies CASSLGPNYGYTF.

V gene TRBV29-1 combines with J gene TRBJ1-6; no reliable D call. The CDR3 extends over 14 amino acids. Germline values: CDR1 SQVTM, CDR2 ANQGSEA. Trimming took 4 bases from V and 0 from J, leaving 7 bases between them. The CDR3 loop reads CSVGESSYNSPLHF. CDR3 sequence (DNA): TGCAGCGTTGGGGAGAGCTCCTATAATTCACCCCTCCACTTT.

The chain carries TRBV15 and TRBJ2-7; D ambiguous. The CDR3 loop spans 13 amino acids. V shed 0 bases and J shed 0 bases, with 3 bases lying between them. Looked up from germline, CDR1 is LNHNV and CDR2 is YYDKDF (reference sequence). The CDR3, as DNA: TGTGCCACCAGCAGAGACGTCTCCTACGAGCAGTACTTC. Its protein product is CATSRDVSYEQYF.

Comments on this clone: The same CDR3 is also encoded by other DNA sequences in this sample. V and J are TRBV29-1 and TRBJ2-1; TRBD1 might be the D (6 bases). CDR1 SQVTM and CDR2 ANQGSEA come from the germline V gene. Trimming stripped 3 bases from V and 4 bases from J, with 16 bases between. The CDR3 covers 15 residues. CDR3 loop: CSVDGRGMGYNEQFF. In nucleotides, the CDR3 is TGCAGCGTTGATGGAAGGGGGATGGGTTACAATGAGCAGTTCTTC.

The rearrangement links TRBV4-1 to TRBJ2-7; a possible D gene is TRBD2 (5 bases). The CDR3 spans 15 residues. Germline CDR1 and CDR2: MGHRA and YSYEKL. V shed 1 base and J shed 3 bases, with 13 bases lying between them. DNA for the CDR3: TGCGCCAGCAGCCAAGTGGAGGCGGCTATCTACGAGCAGTACTTC. Protein sequence: CASSQVEAAIYEQYF.